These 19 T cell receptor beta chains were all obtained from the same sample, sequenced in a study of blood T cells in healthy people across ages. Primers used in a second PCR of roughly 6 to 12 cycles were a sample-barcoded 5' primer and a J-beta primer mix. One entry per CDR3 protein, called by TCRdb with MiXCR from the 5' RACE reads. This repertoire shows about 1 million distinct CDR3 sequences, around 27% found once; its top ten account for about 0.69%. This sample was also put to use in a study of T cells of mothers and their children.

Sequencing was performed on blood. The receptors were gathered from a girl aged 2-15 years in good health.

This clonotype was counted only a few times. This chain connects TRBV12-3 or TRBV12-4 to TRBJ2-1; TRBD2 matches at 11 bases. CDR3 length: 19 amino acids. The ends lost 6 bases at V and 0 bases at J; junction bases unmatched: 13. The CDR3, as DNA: TGTGCCAGCAGGCGTGCTAGCGGGGGGCTTCCCGGCTCCTACAATGAGCAGTTCTTC. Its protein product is CASRRASGGLPGSYNEQFF.

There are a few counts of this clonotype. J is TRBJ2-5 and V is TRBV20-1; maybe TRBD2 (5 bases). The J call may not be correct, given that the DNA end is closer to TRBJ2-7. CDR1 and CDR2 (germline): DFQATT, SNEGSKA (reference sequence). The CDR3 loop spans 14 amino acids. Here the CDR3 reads CSARDLASFGEQYF. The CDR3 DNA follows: TGCAGTGCTAGAGATCTCGCTAGCTTTGGCGAGCAGTACTTC.

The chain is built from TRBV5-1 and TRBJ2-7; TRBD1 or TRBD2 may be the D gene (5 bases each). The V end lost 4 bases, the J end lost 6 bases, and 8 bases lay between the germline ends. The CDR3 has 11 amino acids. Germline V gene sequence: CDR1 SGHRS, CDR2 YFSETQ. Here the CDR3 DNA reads TGCGCCAGCAGCGTCGGGACCGAGCAGTACTTC. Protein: CASSVGTEQYF.

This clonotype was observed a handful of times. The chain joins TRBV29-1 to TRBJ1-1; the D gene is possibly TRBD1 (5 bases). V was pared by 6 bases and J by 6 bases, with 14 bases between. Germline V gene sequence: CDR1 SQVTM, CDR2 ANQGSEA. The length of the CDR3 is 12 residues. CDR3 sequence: CSVKRGVAEAFF. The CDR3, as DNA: TGCAGCGTCAAAAGGGGAGTCGCTGAAGCTTTCTTT.

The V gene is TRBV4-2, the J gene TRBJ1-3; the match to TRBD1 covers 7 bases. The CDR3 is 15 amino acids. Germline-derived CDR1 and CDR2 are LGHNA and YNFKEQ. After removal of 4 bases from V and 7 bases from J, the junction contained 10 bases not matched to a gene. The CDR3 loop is CASSRRPGQANTIYF. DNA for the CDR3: TGTGCCAGCAGCCGTAGACCCGGACAGGCCAACACCATATATTTT.

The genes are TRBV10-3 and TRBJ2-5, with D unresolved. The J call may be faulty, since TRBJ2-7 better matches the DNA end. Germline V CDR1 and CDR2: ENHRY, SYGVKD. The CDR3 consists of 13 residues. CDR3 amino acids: CAISEVVTYEQYF. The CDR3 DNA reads TGTGCCATCAGTGAGGTAGTAACCTACGAGCAGTACTTC.

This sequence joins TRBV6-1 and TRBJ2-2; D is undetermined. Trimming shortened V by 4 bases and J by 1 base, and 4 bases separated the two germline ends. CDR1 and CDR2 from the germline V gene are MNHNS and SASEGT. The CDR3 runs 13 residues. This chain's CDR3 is CASSGVNTGELFF. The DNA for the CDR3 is TGTGCCAGCAGTGGAGTGAACACCGGGGAGCTGTTTTTT.

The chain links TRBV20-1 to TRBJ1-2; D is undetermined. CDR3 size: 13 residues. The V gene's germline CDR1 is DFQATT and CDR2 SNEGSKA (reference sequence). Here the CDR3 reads CSAVPGDTYGYTF. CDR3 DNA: TGCAGCGCCGTACCCGGTGATACCTATGGCTACACCTTC.

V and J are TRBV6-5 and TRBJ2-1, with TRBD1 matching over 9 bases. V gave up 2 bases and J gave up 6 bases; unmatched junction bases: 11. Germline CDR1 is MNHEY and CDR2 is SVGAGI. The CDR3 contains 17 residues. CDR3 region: CASSYPVPGQGSNEQFF. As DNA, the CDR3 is TGTGCCAGCAGTTACCCAGTCCCGGGACAGGGTTCCAATGAGCAGTTCTTC.

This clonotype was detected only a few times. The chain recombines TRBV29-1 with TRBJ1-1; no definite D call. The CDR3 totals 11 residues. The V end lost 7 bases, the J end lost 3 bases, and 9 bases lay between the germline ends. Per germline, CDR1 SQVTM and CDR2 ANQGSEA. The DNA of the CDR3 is TGCAGCGCCTACAGCGACACTGAAGCTTTCTTT. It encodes CSAYSDTEAFF.

CDR3 DNA sequence: TGTGCCACCAGCCCGAAGCGGGAATCCTACAATGAGCAGTTCTTC. Encoded protein: CATSPKRESYNEQFF. The chain employs TRBV15 and TRBJ2-1, with TRBD2 identical over 7 bases. V shed 5 bases, J shed 1 base, and the junction held 5 bases outside the gene matches. There are 15 residues in the CDR3. Germline V CDR1 and CDR2: LNHNV, YYDKDF (reference sequence).

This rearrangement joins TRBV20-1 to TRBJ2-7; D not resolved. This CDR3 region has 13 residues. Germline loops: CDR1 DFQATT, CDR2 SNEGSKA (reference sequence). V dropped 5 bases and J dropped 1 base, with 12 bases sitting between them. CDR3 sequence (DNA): TGCAGTGCTCCCCTATTGGGGTCCTACGAGCAGTACTTC. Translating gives CSAPLLGSYEQYF.

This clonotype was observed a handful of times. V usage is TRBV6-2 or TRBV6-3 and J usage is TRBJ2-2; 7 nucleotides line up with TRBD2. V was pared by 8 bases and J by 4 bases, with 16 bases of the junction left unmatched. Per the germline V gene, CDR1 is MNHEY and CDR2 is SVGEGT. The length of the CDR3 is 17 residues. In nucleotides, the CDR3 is TGTGCCAGCTCGGATTCGGGGGGAGAGAGCGGCACCGGGGAGCTGTTTTTT. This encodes CASSDSGGESGTGELFF.

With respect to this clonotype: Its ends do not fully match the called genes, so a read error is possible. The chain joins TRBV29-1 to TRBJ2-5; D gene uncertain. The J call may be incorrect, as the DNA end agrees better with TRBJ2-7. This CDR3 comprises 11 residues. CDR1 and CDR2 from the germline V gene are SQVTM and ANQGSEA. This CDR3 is CGVGQPYEQYF. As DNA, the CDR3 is TGCGGCGTTGGGCAGCCATACGAGCAGTACTTC.

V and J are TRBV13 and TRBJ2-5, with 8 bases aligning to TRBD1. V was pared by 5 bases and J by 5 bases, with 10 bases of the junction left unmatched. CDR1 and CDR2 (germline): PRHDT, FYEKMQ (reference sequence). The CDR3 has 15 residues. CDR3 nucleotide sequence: TGTGCCAGCAGCCACCAGGACAGGGACGGCGAGACCCAGTACTTC. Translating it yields CASSHQDRDGETQYF. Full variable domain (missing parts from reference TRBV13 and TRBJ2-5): AAGVIQSPRHLIKEKRETATLKCYPIPRHDTVYWYQQGPGQDPQFLISFYEKMQSDKGSIPDRFSAQQFSDYHSELNMSSLELGDSALYFCASSHQDRDGETQYFGPGTRLLVL.

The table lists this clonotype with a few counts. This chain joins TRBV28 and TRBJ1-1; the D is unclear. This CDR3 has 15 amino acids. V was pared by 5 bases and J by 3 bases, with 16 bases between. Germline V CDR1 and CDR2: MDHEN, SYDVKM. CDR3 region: CASSPATDRYTEAFF. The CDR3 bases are TGTGCCAGCAGTCCTGCGACGGACCGTTACACTGAAGCTTTCTTT.

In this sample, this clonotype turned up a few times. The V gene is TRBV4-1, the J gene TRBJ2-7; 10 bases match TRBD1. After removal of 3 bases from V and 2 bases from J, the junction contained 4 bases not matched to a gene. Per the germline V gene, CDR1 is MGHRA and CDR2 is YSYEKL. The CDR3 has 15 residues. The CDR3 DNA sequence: TGCGCCAGCAGCCACGAAGGGACAGGGGCCTACGAGCAGTACTTC. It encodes CASSHEGTGAYEQYF.

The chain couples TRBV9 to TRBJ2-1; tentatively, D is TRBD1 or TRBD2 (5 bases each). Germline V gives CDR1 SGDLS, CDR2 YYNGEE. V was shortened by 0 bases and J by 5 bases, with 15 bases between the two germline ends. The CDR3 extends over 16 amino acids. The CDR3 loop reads CASSVELTGTHNEQFF. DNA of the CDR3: TGTGCCAGCAGCGTAGAGCTGACCGGGACCCACAATGAGCAGTTCTTC.

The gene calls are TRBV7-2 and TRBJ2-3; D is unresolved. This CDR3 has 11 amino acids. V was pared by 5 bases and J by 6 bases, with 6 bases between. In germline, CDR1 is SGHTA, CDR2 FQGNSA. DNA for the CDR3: TGTGCCAGCAGCAACCCGGATACGCAGTATTTT. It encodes CASSNPDTQYF.